A single sample is the source of the 21 T cell receptor beta chains below, sequenced in a study of T cells in Graves' hyperthyroidism and ophthalmopathy. There were TCR beta CDR3 regions amplified from RNA transcripts. TCR CDR3 regions were first amplified by RT-PCR with HTBI primers. TCRdb fed the multiplex PCR reads into MiXCR, producing one record per CDR3 protein. The sample lists about 540,000 distinct CDR3 sequences; 35% to 55% were seen once. The sequenced sample was peripheral blood or thyroid tissue (not recorded which). The origin of the receptors is a woman aged 18-29 years with Graves' hyperthyroidism.

This clonotype was observed a few times. The rearrangement links TRBV5-8 to TRBJ1-2, with D possibly TRBD1 on 6 matching bases. In germline, CDR1 is SGHTS, CDR2 YDEGEE. Trimming shortened V by 4 bases and J by 4 bases, and 14 bases separated the two germline ends. The CDR3 length is 14 residues. The CDR3: CASSVRQESYGYTF. The CDR3, as DNA: TGTGCCAGCAGCGTCAGACAGGAAAGCTATGGCTACACCTTC.

The sample holds a few counts of this clonotype. J is TRBJ1-2 and V is TRBV5-5; 7 positions match TRBD1. This CDR3 has 15 residues. V was clipped by 3 bases and J by 3 bases; unmatched bases: 8. Germline loops: CDR1 SGHKS, CDR2 YYEKEE (reference sequence). This CDR3 is CASSSFTGTDYGYTF. Written as DNA, the CDR3 is TGTGCCAGCAGCTCATTTACCGGGACAGACTATGGCTACACCTTC.

This clonotype has only one observation. The CDR3 sequence is CSARDPDRNTSNQPQHF. CDR3 nucleotide sequence: TGCAGTGCTAGAGATCCGGACAGGAACACTAGCAATCAGCCCCAGCATTTT. The chain has TRBV20-1 and TRBJ1-5, with 7 nucleotides matching TRBD1. With V trimmed by 0 bases and J by 0 bases, 8 bases remained unmatched. CDR1 and CDR2 (germline): DFQATT, SNEGSKA (reference sequence). The CDR3 loop spans 17 amino acids.

This chain uses TRBV9 with TRBJ1-5, with D tentatively TRBD1 (5 bases). CDR1 and CDR2 (germline): SGDLS, YYNGEE. The CDR3 consists of 16 residues. V shed 4 bases and J shed 6 bases, with 20 bases lying between them. Here the CDR3 reads CASSQGYMGGSQPQHF. CDR3 nucleotides: TGTGCCAGCAGCCAAGGCTATATGGGGGGAAGTCAGCCCCAGCATTTT.

In its sample, this clonotype was seen many times. The CDR3: CASSSEGMLGQPQHF. Written as DNA, the CDR3 is TGTGCCAGCAGCTCGGAGGGGATGTTAGGTCAGCCCCAGCATTTT. V gene TRBV7-6 combines with J gene TRBJ1-5; D perhaps matches TRBD1 (5 bases). V was pared by 4 bases and J by 6 bases, with 16 bases between. The CDR3 is 15 residues long. CDR1 and CDR2 from the germline V gene are SGHVS and FNYEAQ.

A remark on this clonotype: The junction does not match germline at one end; this may be a read error. Written as DNA, the CDR3 is TGCGCCAGCAGCCAAGGTCCAGGGGGAGGTACAGAGACCCAGTACTTC. This gives the protein CASSQGPGGGTETQYF. This chain joins TRBV7-2 and TRBJ2-5, with D maybe TRBD1 (7 bases). Germline CDR1 is SGHTA and CDR2 is FQGNSA. This CDR3 region has 16 residues. The full variable domain, its missing parts supplied by reference TRBV7-2 and TRBJ2-5, is GAGVSQSPSNKVTEKGKDVELRCDPISGHTALYWYRQSLGQGLEFLIYFQGNSAPDKSGLPSDRFSAERTGGSVSTLTIQRTQQEDSAVYLCASSQGPGGGTETQYFGPGTRLLVL.

Written as DNA, the CDR3 is TGTGCCTGGAGGCTAGACGGAAGAAACTACGAGCAGTACTTC. Its translation is CAWRLDGRNYEQYF. This sequence joins TRBV7-2 and TRBJ2-7, with D possibly TRBD2 on 5 matching bases. The CDR3 covers 14 residues. Trimming stripped 11 bases from V and 3 bases from J, with 20 bases between. The germline CDR1 and CDR2 sequences are SGHTA and FQGNSA.

This clonotype has only a few counts. The chain carries TRBV25-1 and TRBJ1-4, with D possibly being TRBD1 (6 bases). Trimming removed 6 bases at V and 5 bases at J, with 16 bases between. Germline CDR1 is MGHDK and CDR2 is SYGVNS. This CDR3 comprises 15 residues. As DNA, the CDR3 is TGTGCCAGCAGCCAAGATTGGGGGGCGAATGAAAAACTGTTTTTT. Amino acids: CASSQDWGANEKLFF.

This clonotype was observed at least ten times. The CDR3 nucleotides read TGCAGCGTTGAATGGGAGGAAGCTTTCTTT. Translating gives CSVEWEEAFF. The V and J genes are TRBV29-1 and TRBJ1-1, with D unclear. From germline, CDR1 is SQVTM and CDR2 ANQGSEA. Between the trimmed V and J ends, which lost 2 bases and 8 bases, there was a span of 6 bases. The CDR3 extends over 10 amino acids.

The V gene is TRBV7-2, the J gene TRBJ2-7; 11 bases line up with TRBD2. The CDR3 runs 16 residues. The germline V gene has CDR1 SGHTA and CDR2 FQGNSA. Germline trimming cut 8 bases from V and 2 bases from J; bases unmatched to any gene: 11. CDR3 in DNA: TGTGCCAGCGGCGTTTTAGCGGGAGGGCGAGCCTACGAGCAGTACTTC. This gives the protein CASGVLAGGRAYEQYF. Complete variable domain (other parts from reference TRBV7-2 and TRBJ2-7): GAGVSQSPSNKVTEKGKDVELRCDPISGHTALYWYRQSLGQGLEFLIYFQGNSAPDKSGLPSDRFSAERTGGSVSTLTIQRTQQEDSAVYLCASGVLAGGRAYEQYFGPGTRLTVT.

Details on this clonotype: The junction differs from germline at one of its ends, possibly a read error. The chain links TRBV10-3 to TRBJ1-6; D is unclear. The CDR3 extends over 14 amino acids. CDR1 and CDR2 from the germline V gene are ENHRY and SYGVKD. The CDR3 nucleotides read TGTGCCAGCAGTATACTGCGAGATAATTCACCCCTCCACTTT. It encodes CASSILRDNSPLHF.

Remarks on this clonotype: A read error may explain this, as a much larger clone is one base away. The V call is TRBV11-1, the J call TRBJ1-5, with D unclear. Trimming removed 2 bases from V and 2 bases from J, with 7 bases in between. The CDR3 consists of 14 residues. Germline V gene sequence: CDR1 SGHAT, CDR2 FQDESV (reference sequence). CDR3 amino acids: CASSLNEGNQPQHF. CDR3 DNA sequence: TGTGCCAGCAGCTTAAATGAGGGCAATCAGCCCCAGCATTTT. Full variable domain (remainder filled in from reference TRBV11-1 and TRBJ1-5): EAEVAQSPRYKITEKSQAVAFWCDPISGHATLYWYRQILGQGPELLVQFQDESVVDDSQLPKDRFSAERLKGVDSTLKIQPAELGDSAMYLCASSLNEGNQPQHFGDGTRLSIL.

This clonotype came up many times. The chain uses TRBV24-1 and TRBJ2-7; D is possibly TRBD2 (6 bases). V was cut by 3 bases and J by 3 bases, with 11 bases left in between. Looked up from germline, CDR1 is KGHDR and CDR2 is SFDVKD. This CDR3 is 14 amino acids long. Here the CDR3 reads CATSDRGASYEQYF. The CDR3 region has the DNA TGTGCCACCAGTGATCGCGGGGCGAGCTACGAGCAGTACTTC.

V is TRBV19 and J is TRBJ1-5; no clear D. This CDR3 spans 16 amino acids. Germline-derived CDR1 and CDR2 are LNHDA and SQIVND (reference sequence). V lost 6 bases and J lost 0, with 15 bases in between. DNA of the CDR3: TGTGCCAGTAGGCCTTGGATCGGGAGTAGCAATCAGCCCCAGCATTTT. This sequence encodes CASRPWIGSSNQPQHF.

This clonotype has more than one count but fewer than ten. The chain recombines TRBV7-2 with TRBJ1-3; no clear D gene. The CDR3 extends over 15 amino acids. The V end lost 3 bases, the J end lost 0 bases, and 9 bases lay between the germline ends. CDR1 is SGHTA and CDR2 is FQGNSA in the germline V gene. The CDR3 protein is CASSLVGYSGNTIYF. The DNA of the CDR3 is TGTGCCAGCAGCTTGGTGGGTTACTCTGGAAACACCATATATTTT.

The sample holds a few counts of this clonotype. The chain is built from TRBV25-1 and TRBJ1-5; no clear D. CDR3 length: 16 amino acids. V lost 6 bases and J lost 4, with 19 bases in between. Germline V gene lookup returns CDR1 MGHDK and CDR2 SYGVNS. CDR3 amino acids: CASSHPRNDGNQPQHF. DNA for the CDR3: TGTGCCAGCAGCCACCCTAGGAATGATGGAAATCAGCCCCAGCATTTT. Full variable domain (rest looked up from reference TRBV25-1 and TRBJ1-5): EADIYQTPRYLVIGTGKKITLECSQTMGHDKMYWYQQDPGMELHLIHYSYGVNSTEKGDLSSESTVSRIRTEHFPLTLESARPSHTSQYLCASSHPRNDGNQPQHFGDGTRLSIL.

About this clonotype itself: Likely a read error: the CDR3 ends without its conserved phenylalanine or tryptophan. The chain recombines TRBV7-6 with TRBJ1-4, with D possibly being TRBD1 (6 bases). The V gene's germline CDR1 is SGHVS and CDR2 FNYEAQ. The CDR3 is 15 residues long. Trimming removed 5 bases from V and 2 bases from J, with 12 bases in between. The chain's CDR3 is CASSPTGPTNEKLFS. CDR3 nucleotide sequence: TGTGCCAGCAGCCCAACAGGGCCGACTAATGAAAAACTGTTTTCT.

The V and J genes are TRBV5-1 and TRBJ1-1; the match to TRBD1 covers 8 bases. The V gene end was trimmed by 4 bases and the J gene end by 5 bases; junction bases not matched to a gene: 10. The germline CDR1 and CDR2 sequences are SGHRS and YFSETQ. This CDR3 spans 15 amino acids. The DNA of the CDR3 is TGCGCCAGCAGCGGAAGGACAGGGCGGGAAACTGAAGCTTTCTTT. This encodes CASSGRTGRETEAFF.

The chain links TRBV29-1 to TRBJ2-5; D possibly corresponds to TRBD2 (7 bases). Trimming shortened V by 4 bases and J by 9 bases, and 18 bases separated the two germline ends. Germline CDR1 SQVTM, CDR2 ANQGSEA. The CDR3 contains 13 residues. The CDR3 protein is CSVGGGHLSAQYF. CDR3 bases: TGCAGCGTTGGGGGGGGACACCTCTCGGCCCAGTACTTC. The full variable domain, with the rest looked up from reference TRBV29-1 and TRBJ2-5, is SAVISQKPSRDICQRGTSLTIQCQVDSQVTMMFWYRQQPGQSLTLIATANQGSEATYESGFVIDKFPISRPNLTFSTLTVSNMSPEDSSIYLCSVGGGHLSAQYFGPGTRLLVL.

This rearrangement joins TRBV12-3 or TRBV12-4 to TRBJ1-1; 7 nucleotides agree with TRBD1. V shed 4 bases and J 10 bases; nucleotides not matched to a gene: 3. The CDR3 is 11 residues long. The CDR3 region has the DNA TGTGCCAGCAGTTCCAGGGGGGGAGCTTTCTTT. It encodes CASSSRGGAFF.

The chain links TRBV27 to TRBJ1-2; the D gene is possibly TRBD1 (6 bases). Germline V CDR1 and CDR2: MNHEY, SMNVEV (reference sequence). Trimming stripped 2 bases from V and 6 bases from J, with 13 bases between. The CDR3 length is 14 residues. The CDR3, as DNA: TGTGCCAGCAGTTTAGGTTGGCAGGGGCATGGCTACACCTTC. It codes for CASSLGWQGHGYTF.